This TCR beta chain appears in the sequencing data of a study of PD-1 blockade in mismatch repair-deficient tumors. Study overall: Patients had more than ten mismatch repair-deficient cancer types, all previously treated and progressing. Overall study findings and caveats: Tumor-resident clones, often undetectable pretreatment in blood, expanded then contracted after pembrolizumab.

Every patient had mismatch repair deficiency by PCR or immunohistochemistry. As to this clone: Its matching antigen is unknown.

The protocol was immunoSEQ multiplex PCR, while the TCRdb copy is restricted to in-frame clones and leaves out a portion. Of about 84,000 clones in the sample, more than 65% are singletons; the top ten hold under 3%. The material was peripheral blood, obtained 12 weeks after starting pembrolizumab. This sequence was found in an adult with mismatch repair-deficient cancer.

This CDR3 reads CASSPDGTGDSGANVLTF. CDR3 DNA sequence: TGCGCCAGCAGCCCGGACGGGACGGGGGACTCTGGGGCCAACGTCCTGACTTTC. The chain has TRBV5-1 and TRBJ2-6, with a possible D match to TRBD2 (6 bases). V gave up 4 bases and J gave up 0 bases, with 17 bases separating them. This CDR3 comprises 18 residues. CDR1 is SGHRS and CDR2 is YFSETQ in the germline V gene.